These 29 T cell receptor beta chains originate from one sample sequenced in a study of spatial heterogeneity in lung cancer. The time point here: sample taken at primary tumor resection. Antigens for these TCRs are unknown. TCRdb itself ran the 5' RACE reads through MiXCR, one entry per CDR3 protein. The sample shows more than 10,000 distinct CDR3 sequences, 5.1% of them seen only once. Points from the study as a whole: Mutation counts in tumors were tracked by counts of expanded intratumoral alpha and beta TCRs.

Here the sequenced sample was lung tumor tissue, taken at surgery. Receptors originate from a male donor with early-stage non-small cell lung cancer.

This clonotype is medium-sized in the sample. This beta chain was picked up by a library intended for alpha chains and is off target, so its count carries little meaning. The CDR3 reads CASSPGYTEAFF. CDR3 in DNA: TGCGCCAGCAGCCCAGGGTACACTGAAGCTTTCTTT. The chain carries TRBV5-1 and TRBJ1-1, with a possible D match to TRBD1 (5 bases). In germline, CDR1 is SGHRS, CDR2 YFSETQ. V was shortened by 4 bases and J by 3 bases, with 7 bases between the two germline ends. This CDR3 contains 12 residues.

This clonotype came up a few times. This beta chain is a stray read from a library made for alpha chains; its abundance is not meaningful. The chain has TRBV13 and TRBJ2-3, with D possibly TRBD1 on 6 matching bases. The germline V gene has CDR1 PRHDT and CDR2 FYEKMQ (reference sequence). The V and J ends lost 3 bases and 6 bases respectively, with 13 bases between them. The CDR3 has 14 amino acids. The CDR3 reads CASSFQGISDTQYF. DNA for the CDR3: TGTGCCAGCAGCTTCCAGGGGATATCGGATACGCAGTATTTT.

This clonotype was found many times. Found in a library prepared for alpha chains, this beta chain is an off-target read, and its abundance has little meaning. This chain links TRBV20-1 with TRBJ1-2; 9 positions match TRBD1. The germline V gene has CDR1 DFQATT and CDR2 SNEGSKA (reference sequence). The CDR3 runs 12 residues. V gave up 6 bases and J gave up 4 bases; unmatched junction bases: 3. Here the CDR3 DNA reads TGCAGTGCCCGGGACAGGGCCTATGGCTACACCTTC. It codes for CSARDRAYGYTF.

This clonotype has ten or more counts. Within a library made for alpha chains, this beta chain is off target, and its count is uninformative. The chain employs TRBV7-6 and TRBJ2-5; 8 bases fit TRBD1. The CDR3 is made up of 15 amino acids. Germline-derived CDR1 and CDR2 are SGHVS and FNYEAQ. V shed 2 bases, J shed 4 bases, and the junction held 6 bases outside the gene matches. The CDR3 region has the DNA TGTGCCAGCAGCTTAACCAGGGGGCGAGCAGAGACCCAGTACTTC. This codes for CASSLTRGRAETQYF. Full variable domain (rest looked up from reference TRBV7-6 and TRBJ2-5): GAGVSQSPRYKVTKRGQDVALRCDPISGHVSLYWYRQALGQGPEFLTYFNYEAQQDKSGLPNDRFSAERPEGSISTLTIQRTEQRDSAMYRCASSLTRGRAETQYFGPGTRLLVL.

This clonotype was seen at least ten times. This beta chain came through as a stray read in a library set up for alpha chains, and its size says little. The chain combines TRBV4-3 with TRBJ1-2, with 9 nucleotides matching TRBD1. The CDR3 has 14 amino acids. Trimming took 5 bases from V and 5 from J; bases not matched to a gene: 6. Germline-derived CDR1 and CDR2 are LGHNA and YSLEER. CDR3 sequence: CASSYGQGWYGYTF. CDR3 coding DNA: TGCGCCAGCAGCTACGGACAGGGGTGGTATGGCTACACCTTC.

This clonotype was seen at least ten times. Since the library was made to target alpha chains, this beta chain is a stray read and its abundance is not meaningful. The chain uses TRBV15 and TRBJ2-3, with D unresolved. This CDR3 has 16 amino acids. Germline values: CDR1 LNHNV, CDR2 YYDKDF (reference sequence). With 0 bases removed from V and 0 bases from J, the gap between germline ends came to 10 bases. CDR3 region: CATSRDNLGSTDTQYF. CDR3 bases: TGTGCCACCAGCAGAGATAACCTAGGGAGCACAGATACGCAGTATTTT.

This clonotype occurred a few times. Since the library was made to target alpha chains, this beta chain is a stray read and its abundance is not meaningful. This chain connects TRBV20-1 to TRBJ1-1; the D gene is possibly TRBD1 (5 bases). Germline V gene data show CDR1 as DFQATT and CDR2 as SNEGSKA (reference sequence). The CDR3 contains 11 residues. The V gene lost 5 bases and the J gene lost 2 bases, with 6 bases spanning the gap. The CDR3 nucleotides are TGCAGTGCTGGGGGTAACACTGAAGCTTTCTTT. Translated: CSAGGNTEAFF.

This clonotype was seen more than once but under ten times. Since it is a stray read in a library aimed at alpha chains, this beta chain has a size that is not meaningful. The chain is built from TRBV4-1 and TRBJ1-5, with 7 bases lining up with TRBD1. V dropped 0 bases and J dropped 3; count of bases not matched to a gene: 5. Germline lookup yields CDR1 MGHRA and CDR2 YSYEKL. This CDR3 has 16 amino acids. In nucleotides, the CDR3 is TGCGCCAGCAGCCAAGACCACAGGGGATCCAATCAGCCCCAGCATTTT. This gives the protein CASSQDHRGSNQPQHF.

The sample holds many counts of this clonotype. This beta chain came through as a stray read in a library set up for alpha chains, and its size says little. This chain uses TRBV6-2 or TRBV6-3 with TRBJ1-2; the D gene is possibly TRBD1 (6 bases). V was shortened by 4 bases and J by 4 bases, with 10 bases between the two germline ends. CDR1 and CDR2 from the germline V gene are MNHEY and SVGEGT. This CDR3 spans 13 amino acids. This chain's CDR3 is CASSFGTTYGYTF. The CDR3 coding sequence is TGTGCCAGCAGTTTCGGGACAACCTATGGCTACACCTTC.

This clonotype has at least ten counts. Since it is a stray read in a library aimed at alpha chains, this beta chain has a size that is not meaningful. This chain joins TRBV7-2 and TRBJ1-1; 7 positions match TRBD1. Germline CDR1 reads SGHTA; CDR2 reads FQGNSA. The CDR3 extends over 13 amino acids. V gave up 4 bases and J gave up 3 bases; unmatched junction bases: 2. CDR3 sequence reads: CASSSDRDTEAFF. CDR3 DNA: TGTGCCAGCAGCTCCGACAGGGACACTGAAGCTTTCTTT.

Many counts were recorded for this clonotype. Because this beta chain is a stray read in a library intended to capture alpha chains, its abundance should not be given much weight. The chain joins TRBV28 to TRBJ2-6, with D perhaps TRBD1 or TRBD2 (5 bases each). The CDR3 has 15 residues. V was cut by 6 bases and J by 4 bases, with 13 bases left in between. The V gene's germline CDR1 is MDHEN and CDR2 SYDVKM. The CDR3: CASSTLGDGANVLTF. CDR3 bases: TGTGCCAGCAGCACCTTAGGGGACGGGGCCAACGTCCTGACTTTC.

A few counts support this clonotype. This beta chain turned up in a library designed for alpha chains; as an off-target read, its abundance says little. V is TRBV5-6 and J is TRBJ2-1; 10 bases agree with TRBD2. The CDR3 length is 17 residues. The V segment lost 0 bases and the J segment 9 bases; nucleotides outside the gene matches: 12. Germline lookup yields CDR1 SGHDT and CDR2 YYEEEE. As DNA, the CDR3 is TGTGCCAGCAGCTTGGTGGTCTCCAGCGGGGGGGCCAGTGAGCAGTTCTTC. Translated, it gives CASSLVVSSGGASEQFF.

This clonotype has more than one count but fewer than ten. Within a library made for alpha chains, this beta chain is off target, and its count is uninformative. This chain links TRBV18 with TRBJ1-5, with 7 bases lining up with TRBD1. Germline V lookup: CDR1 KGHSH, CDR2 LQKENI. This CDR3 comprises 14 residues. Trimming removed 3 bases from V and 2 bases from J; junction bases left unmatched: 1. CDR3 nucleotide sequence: TGTGCCAGCTCACCCGACAGGGGCAATCAGCCCCAGCATTTT. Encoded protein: CASSPDRGNQPQHF.

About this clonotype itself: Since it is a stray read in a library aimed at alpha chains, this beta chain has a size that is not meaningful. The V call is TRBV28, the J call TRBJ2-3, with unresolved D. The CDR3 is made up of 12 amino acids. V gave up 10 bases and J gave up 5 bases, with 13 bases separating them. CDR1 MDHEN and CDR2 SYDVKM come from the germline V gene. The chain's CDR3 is CAILKVGDTQYF. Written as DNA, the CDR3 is TGTGCCATCCTGAAGGTCGGAGATACGCAGTATTTT.

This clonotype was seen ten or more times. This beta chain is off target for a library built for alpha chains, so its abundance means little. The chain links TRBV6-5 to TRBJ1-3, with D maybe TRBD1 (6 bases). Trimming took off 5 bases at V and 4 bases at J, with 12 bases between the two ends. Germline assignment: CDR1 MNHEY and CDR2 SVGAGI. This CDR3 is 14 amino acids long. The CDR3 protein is CASSKQGWGNTIYF. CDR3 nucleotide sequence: TGTGCCAGCAGTAAACAGGGTTGGGGAAACACCATATATTTT.

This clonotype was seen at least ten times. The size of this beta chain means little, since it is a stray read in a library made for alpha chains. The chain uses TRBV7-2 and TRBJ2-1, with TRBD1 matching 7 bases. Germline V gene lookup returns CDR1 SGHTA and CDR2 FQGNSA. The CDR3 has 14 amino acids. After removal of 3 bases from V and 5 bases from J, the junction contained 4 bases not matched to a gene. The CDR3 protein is CASSFPGTDNEQFF. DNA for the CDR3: TGTGCCAGCAGCTTTCCCGGGACAGACAATGAGCAGTTCTTC.

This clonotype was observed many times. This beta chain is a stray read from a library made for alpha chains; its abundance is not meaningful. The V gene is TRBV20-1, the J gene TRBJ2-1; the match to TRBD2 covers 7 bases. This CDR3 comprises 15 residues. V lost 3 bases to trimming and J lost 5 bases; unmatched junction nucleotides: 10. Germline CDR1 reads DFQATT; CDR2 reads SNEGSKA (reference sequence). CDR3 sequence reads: CSARPWESGDNEQFF. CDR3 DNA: TGCAGTGCTAGGCCCTGGGAAAGCGGGGACAATGAGCAGTTCTTC.

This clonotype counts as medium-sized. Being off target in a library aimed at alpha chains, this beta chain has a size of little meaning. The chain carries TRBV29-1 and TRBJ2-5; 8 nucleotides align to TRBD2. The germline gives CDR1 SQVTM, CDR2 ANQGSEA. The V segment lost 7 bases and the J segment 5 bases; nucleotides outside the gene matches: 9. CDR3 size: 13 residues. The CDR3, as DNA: TGCAGCGCTGAGCGGGGGCCAGGGGAGACCCAGTACTTC. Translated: CSAERGPGETQYF.

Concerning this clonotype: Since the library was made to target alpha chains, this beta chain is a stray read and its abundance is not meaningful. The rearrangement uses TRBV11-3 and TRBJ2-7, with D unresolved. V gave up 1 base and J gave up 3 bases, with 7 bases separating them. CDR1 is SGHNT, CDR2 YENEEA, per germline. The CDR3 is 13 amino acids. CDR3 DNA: TGTGCCAGCAGCTTAGGAGGAGACTACGAGCAGTACTTC. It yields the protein CASSLGGDYEQYF.

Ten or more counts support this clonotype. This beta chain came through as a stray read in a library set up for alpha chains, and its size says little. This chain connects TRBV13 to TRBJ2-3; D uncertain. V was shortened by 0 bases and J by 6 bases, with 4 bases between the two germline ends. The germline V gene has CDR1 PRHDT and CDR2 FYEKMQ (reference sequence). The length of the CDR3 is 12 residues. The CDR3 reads CASSLGLDTQYF. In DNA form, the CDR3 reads TGTGCCAGCAGCTTAGGCCTTGATACGCAGTATTTT.

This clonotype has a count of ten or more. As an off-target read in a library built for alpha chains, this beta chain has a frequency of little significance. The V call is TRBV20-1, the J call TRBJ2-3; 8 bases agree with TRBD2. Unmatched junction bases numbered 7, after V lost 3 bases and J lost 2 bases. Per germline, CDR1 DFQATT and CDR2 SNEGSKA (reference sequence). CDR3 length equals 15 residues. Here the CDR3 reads CSARRSGGVTDTQYF. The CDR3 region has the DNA TGCAGTGCTAGGAGGAGCGGGGGTGTCACAGATACGCAGTATTTT.

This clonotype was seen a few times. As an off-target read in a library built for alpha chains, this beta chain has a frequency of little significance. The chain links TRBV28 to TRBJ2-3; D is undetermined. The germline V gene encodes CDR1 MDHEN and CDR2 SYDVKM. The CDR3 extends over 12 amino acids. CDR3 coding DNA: TGTGCGTCGGGTTTGAACACAGATACGCAGTATTTT. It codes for CASGLNTDTQYF. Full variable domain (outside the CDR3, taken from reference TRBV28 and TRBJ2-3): DVKVTQSSRYLVKRTGEKVFLECVQDMDHENMFWYRQDPGLGLRLIYFSYDVKMKEKGDIPEGYSVSREKKERFSLILESASTNQTSMYLCASGLNTDTQYFGPGTRLTVL.

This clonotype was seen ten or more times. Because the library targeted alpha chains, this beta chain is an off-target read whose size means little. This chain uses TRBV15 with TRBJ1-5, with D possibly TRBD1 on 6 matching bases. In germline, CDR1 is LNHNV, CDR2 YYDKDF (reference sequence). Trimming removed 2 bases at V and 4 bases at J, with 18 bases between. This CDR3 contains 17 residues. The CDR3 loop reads CATSRRPGVSGNQPQHF. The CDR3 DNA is TGTGCCACCAGCAGAAGGCCAGGGGTTAGCGGTAATCAGCCCCAGCATTTT.

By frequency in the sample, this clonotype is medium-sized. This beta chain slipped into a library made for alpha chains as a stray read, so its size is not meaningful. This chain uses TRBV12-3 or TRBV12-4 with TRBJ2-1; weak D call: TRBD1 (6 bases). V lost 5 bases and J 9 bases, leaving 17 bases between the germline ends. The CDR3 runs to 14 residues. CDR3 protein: CASSRSDRPGEQFF. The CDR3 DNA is TGTGCCAGCAGTAGATCAGACAGGCCTGGTGAGCAGTTCTTC.

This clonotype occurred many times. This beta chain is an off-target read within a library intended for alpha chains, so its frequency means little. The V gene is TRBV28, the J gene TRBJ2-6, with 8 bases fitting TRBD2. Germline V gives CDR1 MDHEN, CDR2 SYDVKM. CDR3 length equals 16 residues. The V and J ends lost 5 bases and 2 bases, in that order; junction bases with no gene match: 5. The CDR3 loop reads CASSLAGGAGANVLTF. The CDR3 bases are TGTGCCAGCAGTCTCGCCGGGGGGGCTGGGGCCAACGTCCTGACTTTC.

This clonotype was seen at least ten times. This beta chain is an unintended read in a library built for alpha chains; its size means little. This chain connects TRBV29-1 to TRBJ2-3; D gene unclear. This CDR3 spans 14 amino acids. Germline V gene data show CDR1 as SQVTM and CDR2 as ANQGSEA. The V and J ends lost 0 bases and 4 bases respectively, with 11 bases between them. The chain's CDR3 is CSVEDRVVPDTQYF. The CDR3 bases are TGCAGCGTTGAAGATCGGGTTGTCCCAGATACGCAGTATTTT.

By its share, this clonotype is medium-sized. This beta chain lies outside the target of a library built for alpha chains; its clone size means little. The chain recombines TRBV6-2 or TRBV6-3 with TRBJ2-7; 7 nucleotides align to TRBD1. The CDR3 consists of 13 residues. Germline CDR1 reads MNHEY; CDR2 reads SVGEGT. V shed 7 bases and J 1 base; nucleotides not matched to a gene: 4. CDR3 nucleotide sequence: TGTGCCAGCACCCAACAGGGGTCCTACGAGCAGTACTTC. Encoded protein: CASTQQGSYEQYF.

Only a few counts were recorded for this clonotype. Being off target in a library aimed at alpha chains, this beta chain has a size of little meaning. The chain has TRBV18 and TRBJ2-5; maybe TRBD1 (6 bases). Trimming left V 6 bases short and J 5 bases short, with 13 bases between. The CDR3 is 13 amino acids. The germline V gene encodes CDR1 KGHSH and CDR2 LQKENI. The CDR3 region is CASSPPTGETQYF. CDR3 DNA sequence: TGTGCCAGCTCCCCGCCCACAGGGGAGACCCAGTACTTC.

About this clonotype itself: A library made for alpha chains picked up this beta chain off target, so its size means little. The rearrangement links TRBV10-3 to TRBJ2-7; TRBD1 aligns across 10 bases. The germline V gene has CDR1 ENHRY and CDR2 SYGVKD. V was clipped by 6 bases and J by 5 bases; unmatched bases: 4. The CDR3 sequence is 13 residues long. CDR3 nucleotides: TGTGCCATCAGGGGACAGGGGTCCCACGAGCAGTACTTC. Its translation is CAIRGQGSHEQYF.